The clone carrying this T cell receptor beta chain was observed a handful of times. The target antigen is unknown. The CDR3 extends over 14 amino acids. The V gene end was trimmed by 2 bases and the J gene end by 5 bases; junction bases not matched to a gene: 6. Germline CDR1 and CDR2: SQVTM and ANQGSEA. A second PCR, run for roughly 7 to 12 cycles, used a sample-barcoded 5' primer plus a J-beta primer mix. Each cDNA molecule carried a tag from a template-switch adaptor that contained 12 random nucleotides. TCRdb fed the 5' RACE reads into MiXCR, producing one record per CDR3 protein. The sample lists roughly 800,000 distinct CDR3 sequences, 20% to 25% occurring once. The data belong to a study of blood T cells in healthy people across ages. Overall study findings and caveats: Roughly linear age-related decline in beta diversity appeared, significant by age around 40.

Separately, the same data were catalogued under a study of T cells of mothers and their children. Per that paper: Extracted RNA, in its entirety, went into cDNA synthesis at about 1.5 ug per 15 ul. Over 9.5 million TCR beta CDR3 reads were obtained from each mother, and about 2.9 million from each child.

The sequence derives from a boy younger than 18 in good health. Sequences were obtained from blood. This chain joins TRBV29-1 and TRBJ1-1; 9 nucleotides line up with TRBD1. The CDR3 loop is CSVETGTGWTEAFF. The CDR3, as DNA: TGCAGCGTTGAAACCGGGACAGGGTGGACTGAAGCTTTCTTT.